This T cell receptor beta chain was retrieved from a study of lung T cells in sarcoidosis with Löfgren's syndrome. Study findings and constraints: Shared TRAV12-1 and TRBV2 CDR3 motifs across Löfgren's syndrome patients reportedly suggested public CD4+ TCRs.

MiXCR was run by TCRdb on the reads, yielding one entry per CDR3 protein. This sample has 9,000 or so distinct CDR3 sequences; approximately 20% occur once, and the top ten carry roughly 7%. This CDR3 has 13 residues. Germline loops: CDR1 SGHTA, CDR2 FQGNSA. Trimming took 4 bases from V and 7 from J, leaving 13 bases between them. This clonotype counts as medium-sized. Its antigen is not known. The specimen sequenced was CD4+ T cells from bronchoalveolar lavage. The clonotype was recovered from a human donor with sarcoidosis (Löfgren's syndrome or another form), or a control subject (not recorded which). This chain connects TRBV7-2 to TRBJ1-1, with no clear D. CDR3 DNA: TGTGCCAGCAGCTCTACAGTTTCTTTTGAAGCTTTCTTT. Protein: CASSSTVSFEAFF.